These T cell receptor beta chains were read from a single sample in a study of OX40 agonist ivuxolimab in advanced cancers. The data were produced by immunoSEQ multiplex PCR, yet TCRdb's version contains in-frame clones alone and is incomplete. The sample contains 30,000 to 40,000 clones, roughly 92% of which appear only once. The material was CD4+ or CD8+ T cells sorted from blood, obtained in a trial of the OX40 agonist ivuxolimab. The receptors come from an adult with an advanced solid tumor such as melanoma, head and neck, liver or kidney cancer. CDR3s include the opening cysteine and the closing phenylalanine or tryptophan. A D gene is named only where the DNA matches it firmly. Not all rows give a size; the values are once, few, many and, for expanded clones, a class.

CDR3 DNA: TGTGCCAGCAGTTTGATAAGACAATTTTCGGGAACCTACGAGCAGTACTTC; CDR3 protein: CASSLIRQFSGTYEQYF; D gene: -; clone size: -; V gene: TRBV28; J gene: TRBJ2-7
CDR3 DNA: TGCGCCAGCAGCTTGGGTTCCCAAGATAATTCACCCCTCCACTTT; CDR3 protein: CASSLGSQDNSPLHF; D gene: -; clone size: -; V gene: TRBV5-1; J gene: TRBJ1-6
CDR3 DNA: TGTGCCAGCAGCTATGGCTCCTACGAGCAGTACTTC; CDR3 protein: CASSYGSYEQYF; D gene: -; clone size: -; V gene: TRBV11-3; J gene: TRBJ2-7
CDR3 DNA: TGTGCCAGTAGTATAACCTTCGGAGGGGGGCAGAATGAGCAGTTCTTC; CDR3 protein: CASSITFGGGQNEQFF; D gene: -; clone size: -; V gene: TRBV19; J gene: TRBJ2-1
CDR3 DNA: TGCGCCAGCAGCCAGCAGATAGCGGGAGAGGGCTACGAGCAGTACTTC; CDR3 protein: CASSQQIAGEGYEQYF; D gene: TRBD2; clone size: once; V gene: TRBV4-1; J gene: TRBJ2-7
CDR3 DNA: TGCAGCGTTGTAATAGGGACAGGGGGTTTCGAGCAGTACTTC; CDR3 protein: CSVVIGTGGFEQYF; D gene: TRBD1; clone size: few; V gene: TRBV29-1; J gene: TRBJ2-7
CDR3 DNA: TGTGCCAGCAGTCCCCTTACAGGGGAGGGCGAGCAGTACTTC; CDR3 protein: CASSPLTGEGEQYF; D gene: -; clone size: -; V gene: TRBV28; J gene: TRBJ2-7
CDR3 DNA: TGTGCCAGCAGCGCAGCCGGGACAGGGGTAAACGAGCAGTACTTC; CDR3 protein: CASSAAGTGVNEQYF; D gene: TRBD1; clone size: -; V gene: TRBV11-2; J gene: TRBJ2-7
CDR3 DNA: TGTGCCAGCACACAGTTCAGGGAAGGGCGCTATGGCTACACCTTC; CDR3 protein: CASTQFREGRYGYTF; D gene: -; clone size: -; V gene: TRBV9; J gene: TRBJ1-2
CDR3 DNA: TGTGCCAAGGACAGGGGATTGGGCGACAATGAGCAGTTCTTC; CDR3 protein: CAKDRGLGDNEQFF; D gene: TRBD1; clone size: -; V gene: TRBV19; J gene: TRBJ2-1
CDR3 DNA: TGTGCCTGGAGTCCCGGGTCTTCCTATGGCTACACCTTC; CDR3 protein: CAWSPGSSYGYTF; D gene: -; clone size: -; V gene: TRBV30; J gene: TRBJ1-2
CDR3 DNA: TGTGCCAGTAGCGATACAGGGATCTACGAGCAGTACTTC; CDR3 protein: CASSDTGIYEQYF; D gene: -; clone size: -; V gene: TRBV19; J gene: TRBJ2-7